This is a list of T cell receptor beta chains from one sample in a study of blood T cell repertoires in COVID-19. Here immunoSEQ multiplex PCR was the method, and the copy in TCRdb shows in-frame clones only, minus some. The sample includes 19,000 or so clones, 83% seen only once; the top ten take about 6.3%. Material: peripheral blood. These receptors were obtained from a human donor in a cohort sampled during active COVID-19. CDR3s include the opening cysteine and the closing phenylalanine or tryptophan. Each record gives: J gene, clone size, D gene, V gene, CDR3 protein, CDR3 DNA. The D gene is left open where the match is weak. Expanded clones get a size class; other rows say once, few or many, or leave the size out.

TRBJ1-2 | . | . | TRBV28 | CASRTGQPYGYTF | TGTGCCAGCAGGACCGGACAGCCCTATGGCTACACCTTC
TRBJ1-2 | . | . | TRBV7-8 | CASSSPGHHYGYTF | TGTGCCAGCAGCTCCCCGGGACATCATTATGGCTACACCTTC
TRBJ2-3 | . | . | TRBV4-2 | CASSPSGGRSTDTQYF | TGTGCCAGCAGCCCTTCAGGGGGGAGAAGCACAGATACGCAGTATTTT
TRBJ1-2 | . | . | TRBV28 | CASSFLVSGNYGYTF | TGTGCCAGCAGTTTCCTCGTCTCAGGAAACTATGGCTACACCTTC
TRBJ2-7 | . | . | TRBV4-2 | CASSQDMWDTTYEQYF | TGTGCCAGCAGCCAAGATATGTGGGACACAACCTACGAGCAGTACTTC
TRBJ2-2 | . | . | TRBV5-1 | CASSFLQGNTGELFF | TGCGCCAGCAGCTTCTTACAGGGTAACACCGGGGAGCTGTTTTTT
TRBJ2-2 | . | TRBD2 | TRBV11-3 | CASSPSGGAAGELFF | TGTGCCAGCAGCCCTAGCGGGGGGGCGGCCGGGGAGCTGTTTTTT
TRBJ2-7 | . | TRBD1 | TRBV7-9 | CASSPWTGRQDVQYF | TGTGCCAGCAGCCCCTGGACAGGCAGGCAGGACGTGCAGTACTTC
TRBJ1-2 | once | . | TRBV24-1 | CATSASGDHGYTF | TGTGCCACCAGTGCGTCGGGTGATCACGGCTACACCTTC
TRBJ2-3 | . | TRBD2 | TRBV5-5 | CASSLGTAGVTDTQYF | TGTGCCAGCAGCTTGGGAACAGCGGGGGTCACAGATACGCAGTATTTT
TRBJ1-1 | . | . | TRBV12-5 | CASGCINQRGGLWNTEAFF | TGTGCTAGTGGCTGTATAAACCAGCGGGGGGGGCTGTGGAACACTGAAGCTTTCTTT
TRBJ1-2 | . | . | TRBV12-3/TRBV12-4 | CASSLSGYYGYTF | TGTGCCAGCAGTTTATCGGGGTACTATGGCTACACCTTC
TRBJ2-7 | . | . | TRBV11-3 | CASSPGRGSSYEQYF | TGTGCCAGCAGCCCAGGCCGGGGGAGCTCCTACGAGCAGTACTTC